Sequencing of this T cell receptor beta chain was carried out in a study of blood T cells in healthy people across ages. Study-wide findings and caveats: Naive and antigen-experienced cells were not separated, limiting conclusive comparison. A roughly linear fall in TCR beta diversity per million T cells was seen with increasing age.

A sample-barcoded 5' primer and a J-beta primer mix were used in a second PCR of about 7 to 11 cycles. TCRdb re-called the 5' RACE reads with MiXCR, one entry per CDR3 protein. The profile shows over 750,000 distinct CDR3 sequences, approximately 25% of them singletons. Per the germline V gene, CDR1 is SEHNR and CDR2 is FQNEAQ (reference sequence). The CDR3 covers 14 residues. Trimming removed 1 base from V and 1 base from J, with 8 bases in between. This clonotype came up a few times. Its specificity is not known. These data were also reused for a study on T cells of mothers and their children. Per that paper: Study donors consisted of three healthy Caucasian mothers and their six children.

The clonotype comes from a boy aged 5-17 years in good health. Sequenced: blood. The rearrangement joins TRBV7-9 to TRBJ2-7; no reliable D call. CDR3 nucleotide sequence: TGTGCCAGCAGCTTAGACAGAGAATCCTACGAGCAGTACTTC. It is translated as CASSLDRESYEQYF.